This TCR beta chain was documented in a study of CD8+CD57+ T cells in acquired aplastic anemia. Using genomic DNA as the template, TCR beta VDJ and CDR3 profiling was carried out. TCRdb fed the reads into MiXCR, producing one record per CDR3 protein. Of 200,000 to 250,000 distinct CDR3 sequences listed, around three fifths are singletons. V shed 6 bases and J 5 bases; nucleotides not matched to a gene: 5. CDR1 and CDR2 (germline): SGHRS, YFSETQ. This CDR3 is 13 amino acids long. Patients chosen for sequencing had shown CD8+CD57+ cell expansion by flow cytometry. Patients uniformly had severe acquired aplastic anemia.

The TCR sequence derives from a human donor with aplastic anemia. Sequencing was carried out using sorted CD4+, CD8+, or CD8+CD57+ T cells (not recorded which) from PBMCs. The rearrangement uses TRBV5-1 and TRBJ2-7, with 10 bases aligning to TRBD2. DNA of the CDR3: TGCGCCAGCAAACTAGCGGGGTTCCACGAGCAGTACTTC. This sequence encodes CASKLAGFHEQYF.